This T cell receptor beta chain appears in the sequencing data of a study of T cells in Graves' hyperthyroidism and ophthalmopathy. At the level of the study: Prior to any treatment, at the point of initial diagnosis, peripheral blood was collected.

TCR beta CDR3 regions were amplified from RNA. The HTBI primer set drove a first-round RT-PCR of the TCR CDR3. A single record per CDR3 protein comes from TCRdb applying MiXCR to the multiplex PCR reads. The data contain 700,000 to 950,000 distinct CDR3 sequences, over 35% of them singletons. Graves' hyperthyroidism showing no ophthalmopathy progression within 18 months was considered stable. The authors obtained PBMCs from over 8 ml of fresh peripheral blood. The germline V gene has CDR1 SEHNR and CDR2 FQNEAQ (reference sequence). The CDR3 is made up of 15 amino acids. Trimming cost V 4 bases and J 5 bases, with 17 bases left between them.

Source material: blood. The rearrangement uses TRBV7-9 and TRBJ1-2, with D perhaps TRBD1 (6 bases). The TCR was taken from a woman in her 40s with Graves' hyperthyroidism. The CDR3 region is CASSSPGVREYGYTF. In DNA, the CDR3 is TGTGCCAGCAGCTCCCCAGGGGTACGGGAGTATGGCTACACCTTC.